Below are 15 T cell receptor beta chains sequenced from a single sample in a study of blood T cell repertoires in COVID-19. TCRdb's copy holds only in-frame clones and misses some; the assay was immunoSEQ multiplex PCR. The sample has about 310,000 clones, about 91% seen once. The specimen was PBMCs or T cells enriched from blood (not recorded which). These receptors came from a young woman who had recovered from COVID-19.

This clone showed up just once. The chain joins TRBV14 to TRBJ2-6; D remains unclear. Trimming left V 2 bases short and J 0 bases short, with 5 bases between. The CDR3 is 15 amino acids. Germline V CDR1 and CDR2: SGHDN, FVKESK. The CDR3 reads CASSQHSSGANVLTF. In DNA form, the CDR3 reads TGTGCCAGCAGCCAACATAGCTCTGGGGCCAACGTCCTGACTTTC.

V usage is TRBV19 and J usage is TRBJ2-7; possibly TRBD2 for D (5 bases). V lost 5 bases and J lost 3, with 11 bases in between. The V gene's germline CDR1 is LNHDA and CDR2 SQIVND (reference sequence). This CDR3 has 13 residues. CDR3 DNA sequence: TGTGCCAGTAGTCCATGGACTGGCTACGAGCAGTACTTC. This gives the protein CASSPWTGYEQYF.

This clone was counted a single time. The CDR3 reads CSVNPTGGRTDTQYF. The CDR3 region has the DNA TGCAGCGTTAACCCGACAGGGGGGAGGACAGATACGCAGTATTTT. This sequence joins TRBV29-1 and TRBJ2-3; 9 positions match TRBD1. Germline CDR1 and CDR2: SQVTM and ANQGSEA. The CDR3 loop spans 15 amino acids. V was clipped by 5 bases and J by 3 bases; unmatched bases: 9.

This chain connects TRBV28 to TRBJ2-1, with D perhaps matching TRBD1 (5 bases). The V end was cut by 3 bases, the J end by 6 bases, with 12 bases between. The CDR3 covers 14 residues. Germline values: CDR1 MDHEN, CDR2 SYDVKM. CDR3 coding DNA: TGTGCCAGCAGTTTTCAAGGGGTAACCAATGAGCAGTTCTTC. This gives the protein CASSFQGVTNEQFF.

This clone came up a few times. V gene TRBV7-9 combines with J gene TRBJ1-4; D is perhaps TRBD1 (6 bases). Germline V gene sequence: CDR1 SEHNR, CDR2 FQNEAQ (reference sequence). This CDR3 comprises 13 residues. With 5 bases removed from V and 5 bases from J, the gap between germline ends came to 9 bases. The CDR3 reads CASSHGQNEKLFF. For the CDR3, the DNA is TGTGCCAGCAGCCACGGACAGAATGAAAAACTGTTTTTT.

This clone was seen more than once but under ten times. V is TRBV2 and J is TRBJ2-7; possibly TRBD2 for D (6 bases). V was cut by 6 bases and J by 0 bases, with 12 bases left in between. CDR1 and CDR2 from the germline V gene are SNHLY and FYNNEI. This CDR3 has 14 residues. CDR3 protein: CASSRDSNSYEQYF. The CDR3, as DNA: TGTGCCAGCAGCCGGGACTCTAACTCCTACGAGCAGTACTTC.

The CDR3 is CASSFTTPQTNTEAFF. In DNA form, the CDR3 reads TGTGCCAGCAGCTTCACGACACCCCAGACGAACACTGAAGCTTTCTTT. V and J are TRBV7-8 and TRBJ1-1; D unclear. The V gene's germline CDR1 is SGHVS and CDR2 FQNEAQ. Trimming removed 3 bases from V and 1 base from J, with 15 bases in between. This CDR3 is 16 amino acids long.

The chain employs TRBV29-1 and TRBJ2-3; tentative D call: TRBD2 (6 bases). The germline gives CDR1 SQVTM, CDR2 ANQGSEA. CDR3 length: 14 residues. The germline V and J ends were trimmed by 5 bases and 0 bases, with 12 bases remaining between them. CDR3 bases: TGCAGCGTTTCCGGGACTTCTAGCACAGATACGCAGTATTTT. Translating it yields CSVSGTSSTDTQYF.

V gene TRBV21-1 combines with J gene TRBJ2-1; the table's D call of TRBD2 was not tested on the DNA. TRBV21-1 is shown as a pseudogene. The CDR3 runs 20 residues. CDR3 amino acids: CARKGQKLLAGGRYDNEQFF. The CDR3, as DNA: TGTGCCCGGAAGGGACAGAAGCTTCTAGCGGGAGGGAGATACGACAATGAGCAGTTCTTC.

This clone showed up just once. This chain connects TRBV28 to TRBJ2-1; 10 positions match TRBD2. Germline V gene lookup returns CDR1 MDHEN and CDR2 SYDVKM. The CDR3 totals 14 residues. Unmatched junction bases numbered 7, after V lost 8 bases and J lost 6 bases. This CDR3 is CASDSGLASNEQFF. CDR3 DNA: TGTGCCAGCGATTCGGGACTAGCGTCCAATGAGCAGTTCTTC.

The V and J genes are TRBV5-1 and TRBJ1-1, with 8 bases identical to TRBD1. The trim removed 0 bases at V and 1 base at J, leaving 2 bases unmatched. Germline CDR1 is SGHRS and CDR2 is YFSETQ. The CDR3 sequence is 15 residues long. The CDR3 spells CASSLDTGGNTEAFF. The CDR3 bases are TGCGCCAGCAGCTTGGATACAGGGGGGAACACTGAAGCTTTCTTT.

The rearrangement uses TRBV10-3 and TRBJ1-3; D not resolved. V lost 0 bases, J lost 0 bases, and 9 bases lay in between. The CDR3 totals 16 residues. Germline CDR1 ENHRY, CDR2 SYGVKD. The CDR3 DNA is TGTGCCATCAGTGAGTCGAGGGATGGCTCTGGAAACACCATATATTTT. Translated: CAISESRDGSGNTIYF.

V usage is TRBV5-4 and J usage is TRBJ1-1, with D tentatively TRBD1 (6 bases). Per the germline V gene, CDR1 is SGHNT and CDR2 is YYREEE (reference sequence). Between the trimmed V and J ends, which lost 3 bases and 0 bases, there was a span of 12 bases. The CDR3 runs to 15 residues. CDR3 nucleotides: TGTGCCAGCAGCTACAACAGGGATATGAACACTGAAGCTTTCTTT. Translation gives CASSYNRDMNTEAFF.

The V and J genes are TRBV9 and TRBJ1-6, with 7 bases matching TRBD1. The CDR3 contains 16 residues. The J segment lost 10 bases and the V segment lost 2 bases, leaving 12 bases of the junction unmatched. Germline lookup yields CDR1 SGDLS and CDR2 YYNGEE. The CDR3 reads CASSVRQGQSESPLHF. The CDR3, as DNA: TGTGCCAGCAGCGTCCGACAGGGACAGTCGGAATCACCCCTCCACTTT.

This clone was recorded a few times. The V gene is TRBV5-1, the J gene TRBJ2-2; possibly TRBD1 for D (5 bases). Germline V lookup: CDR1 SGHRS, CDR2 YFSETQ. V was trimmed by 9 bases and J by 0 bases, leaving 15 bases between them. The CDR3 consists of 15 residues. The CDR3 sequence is CATHEGASNTGELFF. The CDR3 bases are TGCGCCACCCATGAAGGGGCCTCGAACACCGGGGAGCTGTTTTTT.